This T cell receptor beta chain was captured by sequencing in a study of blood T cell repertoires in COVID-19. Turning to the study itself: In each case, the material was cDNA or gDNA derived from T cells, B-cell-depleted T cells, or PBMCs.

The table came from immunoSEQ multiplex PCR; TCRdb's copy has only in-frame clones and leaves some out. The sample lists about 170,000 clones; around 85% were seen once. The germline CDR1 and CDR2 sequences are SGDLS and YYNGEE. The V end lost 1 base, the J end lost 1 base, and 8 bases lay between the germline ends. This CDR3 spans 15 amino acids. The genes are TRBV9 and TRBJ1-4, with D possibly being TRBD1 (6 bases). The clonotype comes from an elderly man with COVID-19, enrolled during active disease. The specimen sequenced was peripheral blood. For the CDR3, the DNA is TGTGCCAGCAGCGTACGAGGGGGAACTAATGAAAAACTGTTTTTT. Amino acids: CASSVRGGTNEKLFF.